This T cell receptor (beta chain) was captured in a study of blood T cell repertoires in COVID-19. Study summary: Samples of COVID-19 (acute and convalescent) were obtained from the United States, Italy and Spain. T cells, B-cell-depleted T cells, or PBMCs supplied cDNA or gDNA.

Enrolled during active infection, Seattle patients were then followed longitudinally. As processed by the authors: Estimation of nucleated cell counts relied on the amplification of reference gene primers. Repertoires were generated with immunoSEQ multiplex PCR, while TCRdb's copy carries only in-frame clones and drops some. V, J and clone size were drawn from that table, and D and trimming were deduced from the DNA. The sample yields 220,000 or so clones, around 83% seen once. This CDR3 region has 14 residues. In germline, CDR1 is LGHNA, CDR2 YSLEER. Trimming cost V 0 bases and J 7 bases, with 9 bases left between them.

The chain couples TRBV4-3 to TRBJ2-2; D gene uncertain. This TCR was sampled from a woman of 80 years or more with COVID-19, enrolled during active disease. The material sequenced was peripheral blood. The CDR3 sequence is CASSQELIVGELFF. The CDR3 DNA reads as TGCGCCAGCAGCCAAGAGCTTATAGTCGGGGAGCTGTTTTTT.